The TCR beta chain under discussion was sequenced for a study of blood T cell repertoires in COVID-19. Study background: Specimens from acute and convalescent COVID-19 originated in the United States, Italy and Spain.

Authors' processing steps: Amplification with reference gene primers provided the estimates of nucleated cell counts. Repertoires were generated with immunoSEQ multiplex PCR, while TCRdb's copy carries only in-frame clones and drops some. V and J calls and clone size are copied from that table; D and trimming were computed from the DNA. In the table there are approximately 20,000 clones, around 80% of which are singletons. V lost 4 bases and J lost 6, with 13 bases in between. The V gene's germline CDR1 is SGHDT and CDR2 YYEEEE. The CDR3 runs 14 residues. The sequencing input was peripheral blood. The chain uses TRBV5-6 and TRBJ2-2; weak D call: TRBD2 (5 bases). This receptor was identified in a man in his sixties with active COVID-19. The CDR3 is CASSPGLSPGELFF. Written as DNA, the CDR3 is TGTGCCAGCAGCCCGGGGTTGTCTCCCGGGGAGCTGTTTTTT.